Following are 29 T cell receptor beta chains from one sample sequenced in a study of T cells in localized non-small cell lung cancer. Sequenced by immunoSEQ multiplex PCR; TCRdb stores in-frame clones only, minus some. The repertoire holds over 1,500 clones, with approximately 32% as singletons. The sample in question was normal lung tissue next to the tumor, obtained before any cancer treatment. Receptors were obtained from an older male donor with stage II squamous cell lung carcinoma.

Judged by abundance, this clone is medium-sized. This rearrangement joins TRBV6-8 to TRBJ2-3, with D perhaps matching TRBD1 or TRBD2 (5 bases each). The CDR3 extends over 15 amino acids. Between the trimmed V and J ends, which lost 5 bases and 4 bases, there was a span of 16 bases. From germline, CDR1 is MNHGY and CDR2 SAAAGT. CDR3 sequence: CASSPGPTAADTQYF. CDR3 DNA sequence: TGTGCCAGCAGTCCGGGACCGACGGCGGCAGATACGCAGTATTTT.

This clone occurred a few times. The genes are TRBV9 and TRBJ2-1, with D perhaps matching TRBD2 (5 bases). The CDR3 runs to 15 residues. Looked up from germline, CDR1 is SGDLS and CDR2 is YYNGEE. The V end lost 0 bases, the J end lost 5 bases, and 12 bases lay between the germline ends. The CDR3 DNA follows: TGTGCCAGCAGCGTAGCCGGAGGACTCAACAATGAGCAGTTCTTC. Residues: CASSVAGGLNNEQFF.

The V call is TRBV28, the J call TRBJ1-2; the D is unclear. Between the trimmed V and J ends, which lost 1 base and 6 bases, there was a span of 18 bases. Germline CDR1 is MDHEN and CDR2 is SYDVKM. CDR3 length equals 16 residues. The CDR3: CASSLSLPIPDNGYTF. CDR3 in DNA: TGTGCCAGCAGTTTATCTCTCCCAATACCCGACAATGGCTACACCTTC.

This clone has a handful of counts. DNA for the CDR3: TGTGCCAGCAGCGTGAACCCTACCTACGAGCAGTACTTC. It translates to CASSVNPTYEQYF. The chain is built from TRBV9 and TRBJ2-7; no reliable D call. Germline CDR1 SGDLS, CDR2 YYNGEE. This CDR3 region has 13 residues. With 2 bases removed from V and 2 bases from J, the gap between germline ends came to 8 bases.

The rearrangement uses TRBV18 and TRBJ1-1; D unclear. V dropped 0 bases and J dropped 7 bases, with 15 bases sitting between them. The CDR3 has 15 residues. Germline CDR1 KGHSH, CDR2 LQKENI. CDR3 loop: CASSPPGSSQIEAFF. In nucleotides, the CDR3 is TGTGCCAGCTCACCACCGGGCAGCTCACAGATTGAAGCTTTCTTT.

This clone is labeled medium-sized. V gene TRBV11-3 combines with J gene TRBJ2-3; TRBD2 might be the D (6 bases). Trimming took off 2 bases at V and 8 bases at J, with 17 bases between the two ends. The V gene's germline CDR1 is SGHNT and CDR2 YENEEA. The CDR3 is 15 residues long. CDR3 in DNA: TGTGCCAGCAGCTTAAGTCGGGGGAGCACGGCTACGCAGTATTTT. Translated: CASSLSRGSTATQYF.

This clone was seen only a few times. The V call is TRBV10-3, the J call TRBJ2-2; 12 bases match TRBD1. Losses at the gene ends were 10 bases for V and 8 bases for J; bases not matched to a gene: 14. The CDR3 spans 16 residues. Germline CDR1 and CDR2: ENHRY and SYGVKD. The CDR3: CATTTSGTGGYGELFF. The DNA for the CDR3 is TGTGCCACAACTACCTCCGGGACAGGGGGCTATGGGGAGCTGTTTTTT.

This clone was seen more than once but under ten times. This sequence joins TRBV9 and TRBJ1-2, with 8 bases that match TRBD1. The CDR3 loop spans 13 amino acids. V was pared by 5 bases and J by 6 bases, with 6 bases of the junction left unmatched. Per the germline V gene, CDR1 is SGDLS and CDR2 is YYNGEE. CDR3 sequence: CASSSRTGNGYTF. DNA of the CDR3: TGTGCCAGCAGTTCCCGGACAGGGAATGGCTACACCTTC.

The V gene is TRBV6-8, the J gene TRBJ1-4; D perhaps matches TRBD1 (6 bases). The CDR3 extends over 15 amino acids. The germline V gene encodes CDR1 MNHGY and CDR2 SAAAGT. The germline V and J ends were trimmed by 5 bases and 7 bases, with 17 bases remaining between them. The CDR3 bases are TGTGCCAGCAGTGCGGGACATCTCACAAGTGAAAAACTGTTTTTT. Protein sequence: CASSAGHLTSEKLFF.

The CDR3 spells CASSQDGRGTLAKNIQYF. In DNA, the CDR3 is TGTGCCAGCAGCCAAGACGGTAGAGGGACCTTAGCCAAAAACATTCAGTACTTC. V and J are TRBV14 and TRBJ2-4, with D possibly being TRBD1 or TRBD2 (5 bases each). The V gene lost 0 bases and the J gene lost 0 bases, with 15 bases spanning the gap. CDR1 is SGHDN, CDR2 FVKESK, per germline. This CDR3 region has 18 residues. The full variable domain, rest sourced from reference TRBV14 and TRBJ2-4, is EAGVTQFPSHSVIEKGQTVTLRCDPISGHDNLYWYRRVMGKEIKFLLHFVKESKQDESGMPNNRFLAERTGGTYSTLKVQPAELEDSGVYFCASSQDGRGTLAKNIQYFGAGTRLSVL.

The genes are TRBV28 and TRBJ2-2, with D hard to call. Germline V CDR1 and CDR2: MDHEN, SYDVKM. There are 14 residues in the CDR3. Trimming removed 10 bases at V and 1 base at J, with 13 bases between. The CDR3: CATSPVRNTGELFF. DNA for the CDR3: TGTGCCACTAGTCCTGTACGGAACACCGGGGAGCTGTTTTTT. The variable domain in full, completed from reference TRBV28 and TRBJ2-2, reads DVKVTQSSRYLVKRTGEKVFLECVQDMDHENMFWYRQDPGLGLRLIYFSYDVKMKEKGDIPEGYSVSREKKERFSLILESASTNQTSMYLCATSPVRNTGELFFGEGSRLTVL.

This clone has just a few counts. V and J are TRBV28 and TRBJ2-2; TRBD1 is a possible D gene (6 bases). Germline CDR1 MDHEN, CDR2 SYDVKM. Deletions cut 6 bases from V and 5 bases from J, with 16 bases between. The CDR3 length is 15 residues. Written as DNA, the CDR3 is TGTGCCAGCAGCCCCACAACAGGGTTAACCGGGGAGCTGTTTTTT. It specifies CASSPTTGLTGELFF.

The chain uses TRBV19 and TRBJ1-2, with D perhaps TRBD1 (6 bases). Trimming took 5 bases from V and 3 from J, leaving 13 bases between them. Germline loops: CDR1 LNHDA, CDR2 SQIVND (reference sequence). The CDR3 is made up of 14 amino acids. CDR3 sequence: CASSRNRDYYGYTF. CDR3 DNA sequence: TGTGCCAGTAGTCGCAACAGGGATTACTATGGCTACACCTTC.

The rearrangement links TRBV29-1 to TRBJ2-3; D possibly matches TRBD1 or TRBD2 (6 bases each). CDR3 length: 14 residues. Germline loops: CDR1 SQVTM, CDR2 ANQGSEA. Trimming removed 7 bases from V and 4 bases from J, with 18 bases in between. CDR3 nucleotides: TGCAGCGCGAGGGAAATAAGGGGGGCAGATACGCAGTATTTT. This codes for CSAREIRGADTQYF.

As concerns this clone: No DNA is shown, since the ends of the CDR3 on it are uncertain; the CDR3 is the one TCRdb lists. The chain joins TRBV28 to TRBJ2-7. Ends included, the CDR3 has 15 residues. Germline V gene lookup returns CDR1 MDHEN and CDR2 SYDVKM. The CDR3 sequence is CASSFGPGSSYEQYF.

This chain links TRBV29-1 with TRBJ2-3, with 10 bases identical to TRBD2. The CDR3 extends over 13 amino acids. Germline-derived CDR1 and CDR2 are SQVTM and ANQGSEA. The junction had 1 base not matched to a gene; V was cut back by 1 base and J by 6 bases. The CDR3 sequence: CSVEVSGRDTQYF. The CDR3 bases are TGCAGCGTTGAAGTTAGCGGGAGGGATACGCAGTATTTT.

The chain recombines TRBV28 with TRBJ2-2, with TRBD1 identical over 9 bases. V lost 3 bases, J lost 4 bases, and 6 bases stayed unmatched. The CDR3 is made up of 16 amino acids. Germline V gene data show CDR1 as MDHEN and CDR2 as SYDVKM. The CDR3 protein is CASSLSGQGGTGELFF. In DNA, the CDR3 is TGTGCCAGCAGTTTGTCGGGACAGGGCGGCACCGGGGAGCTGTTTTTT.

The chain couples TRBV9 to TRBJ2-1; D is undetermined. With 5 bases removed from V and 5 bases from J, the gap between germline ends came to 11 bases. The CDR3 length is 13 residues. Germline V CDR1 and CDR2: SGDLS, YYNGEE. In DNA form, the CDR3 reads TGTGCCAGCAGATCGGACGCCCACAATGAGCAGTTCTTC. It is translated as CASRSDAHNEQFF.

This clone has more than one count but fewer than ten. The chain couples TRBV2 to TRBJ2-7; 10 bases agree with TRBD1. Germline trimming cut 0 bases from V and 10 bases from J; bases unmatched to any gene: 9. Germline V gene data show CDR1 as SNHLY and CDR2 as FYNNEI. The CDR3 is 15 residues long. CDR3 sequence (DNA): TGTGCCAGCAGTGAAGCGACAGGGGGCCCCTCCGAACAGTACTTC. Its translation: CASSEATGGPSEQYF.

The V and J genes are TRBV28 and TRBJ2-7; 7 bases agree with TRBD2. CDR3 length: 17 residues. The ends lost 5 bases at V and 0 bases at J; junction bases unmatched: 13. The germline V gene has CDR1 MDHEN and CDR2 SYDVKM. The CDR3 sequence: CASSGWWEGGSSYEQYF. As DNA, the CDR3 is TGTGCCAGCAGTGGGTGGTGGGAGGGAGGGAGCTCCTACGAGCAGTACTTC.

The gene calls are TRBV19 and TRBJ1-5, with 7 bases aligning to TRBD1. There are 16 residues in the CDR3. The V segment lost 1 base and the J segment 6 bases; nucleotides outside the gene matches: 9. Per the germline V gene, CDR1 is LNHDA and CDR2 is SQIVND (reference sequence). Here the CDR3 reads CASSIVGRGGGQPQHF. CDR3 DNA: TGTGCCAGTAGTATAGTCGGCAGGGGGGGAGGTCAGCCCCAGCATTTT.

This clone was detected only a few times. The V and J genes are TRBV9 and TRBJ2-2, with 10 bases that match TRBD1. The length of the CDR3 is 18 residues. Germline V gives CDR1 SGDLS, CDR2 YYNGEE. V trimming: 5 bases; J trimming: 4 bases; junction bases outside the gene matches: 14. CDR3 loop: CASSKGLPGQGSTGELFF. DNA of the CDR3: TGTGCCAGCAGTAAGGGACTACCGGGACAGGGGTCCACCGGGGAGCTGTTTTTT.

By its share, this clone is medium-sized. V is TRBV11-3 and J is TRBJ2-3, with D possibly TRBD2 on 5 matching bases. The CDR3 consists of 15 residues. Germline V CDR1 and CDR2: SGHNT, YENEEA. The ends were cut back, 5 bases at V and 3 bases at J, with 15 bases in the middle. CDR3 sequence: CASSGRVGVTDTQYF. The CDR3 coding sequence is TGTGCCAGCAGCGGAAGGGTGGGAGTGACAGATACGCAGTATTTT.

Only a few counts were recorded for this clone. The gene calls are TRBV6-8 and TRBJ1-2; 8 bases agree with TRBD1. There are 13 residues in the CDR3. CDR1 is MNHGY and CDR2 is SAAAGT in the germline V gene. With 2 bases clipped from V and 6 bases from J, the junction kept 2 bases outside the gene matches. CDR3 in DNA: TGTGCCAGCAGTTACCAGGGGGCGAATGGCTACACCTTC. The encoded protein is CASSYQGANGYTF.

The genes are TRBV6-8 and TRBJ2-2, with D possibly being TRBD1 or TRBD2 (6 bases each). V lost 4 bases and J lost 5, with 14 bases in between. Per germline, CDR1 MNHGY and CDR2 SAAAGT. There are 15 residues in the CDR3. The CDR3 protein is CASSLTGGWTGELFF. The CDR3 DNA reads as TGTGCCAGCAGTTTAACCGGGGGCTGGACCGGGGAGCTGTTTTTT.

CDR3 residues: CASRGETSASYEQYF. As DNA, the CDR3 is TGTGCCAGCAGGGGAGAGACTAGCGCGTCCTACGAGCAGTACTTC. The rearrangement joins TRBV28 to TRBJ2-7, with 8 bases that match TRBD2. The CDR3 runs to 15 residues. The V gene end was trimmed by 6 bases and the J gene end by 1 base; junction bases not matched to a gene: 8. Germline V gene lookup returns CDR1 MDHEN and CDR2 SYDVKM.

This chain links TRBV28 with TRBJ2-3, with D perhaps TRBD1 or TRBD2 (5 bases each). Deletions cut 6 bases from V and 2 bases from J, with 12 bases between. From germline, CDR1 is MDHEN and CDR2 SYDVKM. The CDR3 loop spans 14 amino acids. As DNA, the CDR3 is TGTGCCAGCAGATCCGGGACCTACACAGATACGCAGTATTTT. Translating it yields CASRSGTYTDTQYF.

This clone appeared a few times. The rearrangement links TRBV9 to TRBJ2-5; 7 bases agree with TRBD1. The germline gives CDR1 SGDLS, CDR2 YYNGEE. J gave up 9 bases and V 0 bases, and 11 bases lay outside the gene matches. This CDR3 is built from 15 residues. Here the CDR3 reads CASSVARDSPMAQYF. DNA for the CDR3: TGTGCCAGCAGCGTAGCACGGGACAGCCCGATGGCCCAGTACTTC.

The rearrangement joins TRBV14 to TRBJ1-1; no reliable D call. V lost 4 bases and J lost 4, with 16 bases in between. The CDR3 consists of 15 residues. The V gene's germline CDR1 is SGHDN and CDR2 FVKESK. The CDR3 DNA is TGTGCCAGCAGCCCGACACCAACAGTAGCCACTGAAGCTTTCTTT. Its protein product is CASSPTPTVATEAFF.